This T cell receptor beta chain was sequenced during a study of blood T cell repertoires in COVID-19. Study-wide background: The United States, Italy and Spain were the sources of the acute and convalescent COVID-19 samples.

This clone was picked up a small number of times. The repertoire was sequenced with immunoSEQ multiplex PCR; TCRdb's copy has only in-frame clones and lacks some. Here the sample spans 35,000 to 55,000 clones, roughly 90% being singletons. Germline assignment: CDR1 GTSNPN and CDR2 SVGIG (reference sequence). The CDR3 runs 15 residues. V lost 0 bases, J lost 4 bases, and 6 bases stayed unmatched. The sequence was obtained from a human donor in a cohort sampled during active COVID-19. The rearrangement uses TRBV30 and TRBJ1-5; 7 nucleotides agree with TRBD1. The sample taken for sequencing was peripheral blood. The CDR3 protein is CAWSVGTARNQPQHF. Written as DNA, the CDR3 is TGTGCCTGGAGTGTAGGGACAGCGAGAAATCAGCCCCAGCATTTT.